Included here is one TCR beta chain sequence, with context. Germline V gene sequence: CDR1 MNHEY, CDR2 SMNVEV (reference sequence). Trimming took 4 bases from V and 3 from J, leaving 12 bases between them. CDR3 size: 14 residues. TCRdb's table, derived via immunoSEQ multiplex PCR, lists solely in-frame clones and lacks some. Among approximately 62,000 clones listed, approximately 90% were seen once. The entry originates in a study of blood T cell repertoires in COVID-19. About the research overall: There were acute and convalescent COVID-19 samples, and they came from the United States, Italy and Spain. Sources were T cells, B-cell-depleted T cells, or PBMCs; the material itself was cDNA or gDNA.

The chain recombines TRBV27 with TRBJ1-2; D gene ambiguous. The TCR comes from a human donor with active COVID-19. The donor label of this sample is uncertain. The sample comprised peripheral blood. CDR3 sequence (DNA): TGTGCCAGCAGTTCGGCAGGCCGATACTATGGCTACACCTTC. Its translation: CASSSAGRYYGYTF.